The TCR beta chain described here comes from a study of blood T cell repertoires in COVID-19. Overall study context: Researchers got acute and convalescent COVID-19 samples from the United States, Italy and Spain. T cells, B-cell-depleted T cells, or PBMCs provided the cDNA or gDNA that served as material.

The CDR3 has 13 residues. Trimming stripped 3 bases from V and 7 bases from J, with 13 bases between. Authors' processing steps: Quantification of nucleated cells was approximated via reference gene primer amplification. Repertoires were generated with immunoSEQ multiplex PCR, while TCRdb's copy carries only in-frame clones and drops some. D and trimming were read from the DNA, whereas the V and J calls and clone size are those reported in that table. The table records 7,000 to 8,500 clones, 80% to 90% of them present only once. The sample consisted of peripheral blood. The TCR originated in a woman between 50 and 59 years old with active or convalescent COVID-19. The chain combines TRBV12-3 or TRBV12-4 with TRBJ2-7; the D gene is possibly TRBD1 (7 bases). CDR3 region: CASSFQEGAEQYF. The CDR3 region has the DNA TGTGCCAGCAGTTTCCAGGAGGGGGCGGAGCAGTACTTC.